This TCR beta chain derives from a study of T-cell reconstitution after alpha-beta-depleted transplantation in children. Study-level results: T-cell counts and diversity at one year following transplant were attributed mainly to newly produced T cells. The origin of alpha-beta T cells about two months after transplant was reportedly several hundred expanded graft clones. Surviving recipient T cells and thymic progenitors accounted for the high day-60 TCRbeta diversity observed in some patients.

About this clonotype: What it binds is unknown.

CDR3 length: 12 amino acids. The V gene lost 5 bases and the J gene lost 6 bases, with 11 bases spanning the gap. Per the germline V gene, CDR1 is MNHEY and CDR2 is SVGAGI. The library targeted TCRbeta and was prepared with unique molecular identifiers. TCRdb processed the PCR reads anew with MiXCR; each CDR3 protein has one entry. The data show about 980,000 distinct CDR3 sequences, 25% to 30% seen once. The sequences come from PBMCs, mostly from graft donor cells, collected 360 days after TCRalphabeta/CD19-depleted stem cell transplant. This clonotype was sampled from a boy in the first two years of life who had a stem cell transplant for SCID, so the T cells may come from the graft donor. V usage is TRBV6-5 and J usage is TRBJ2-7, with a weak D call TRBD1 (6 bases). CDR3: CASSPLTGEQYF. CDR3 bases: TGTGCCAGCAGTCCTCTGACAGGCGAGCAGTACTTC.